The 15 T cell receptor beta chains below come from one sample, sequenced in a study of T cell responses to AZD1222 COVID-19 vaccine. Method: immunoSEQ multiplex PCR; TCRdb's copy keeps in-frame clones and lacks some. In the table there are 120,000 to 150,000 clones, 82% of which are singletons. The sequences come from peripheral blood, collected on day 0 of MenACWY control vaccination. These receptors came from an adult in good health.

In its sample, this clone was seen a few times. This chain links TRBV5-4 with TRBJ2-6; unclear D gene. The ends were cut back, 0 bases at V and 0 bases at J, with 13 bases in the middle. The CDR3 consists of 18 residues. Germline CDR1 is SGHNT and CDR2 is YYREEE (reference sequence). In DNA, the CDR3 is TGTGCCAGCAGCTTGGGGCCGCCAGGTAGCTCTGGGGCCAACGTCCTGACTTTC. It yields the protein CASSLGPPGSSGANVLTF.

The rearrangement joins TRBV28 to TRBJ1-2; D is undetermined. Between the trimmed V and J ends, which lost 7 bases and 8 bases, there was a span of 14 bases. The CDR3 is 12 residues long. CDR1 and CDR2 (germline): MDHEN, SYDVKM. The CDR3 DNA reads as TGTGCCAGCAAGTCCGGGCTCTTGGGCTACACCTTC. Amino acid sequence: CASKSGLLGYTF.

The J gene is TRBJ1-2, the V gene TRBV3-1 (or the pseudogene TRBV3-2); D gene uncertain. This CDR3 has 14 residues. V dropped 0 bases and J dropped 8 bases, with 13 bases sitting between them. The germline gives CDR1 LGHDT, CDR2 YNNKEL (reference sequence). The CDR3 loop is CASSQDLVEGGYTF. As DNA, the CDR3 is TGTGCCAGCAGCCAAGATCTCGTCGAGGGAGGCTACACCTTC.

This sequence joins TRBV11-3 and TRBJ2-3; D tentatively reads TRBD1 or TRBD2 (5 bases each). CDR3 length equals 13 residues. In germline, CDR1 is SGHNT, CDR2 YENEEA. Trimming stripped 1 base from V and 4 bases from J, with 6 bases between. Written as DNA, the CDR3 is TGTGCCAGCAGCTTAGGGGGGTCAGATACGCAGTATTTT. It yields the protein CASSLGGSDTQYF.

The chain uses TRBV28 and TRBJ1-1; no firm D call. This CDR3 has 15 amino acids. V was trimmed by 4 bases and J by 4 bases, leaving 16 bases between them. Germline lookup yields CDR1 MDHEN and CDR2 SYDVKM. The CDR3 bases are TGTGCCAGCAGTTCCCATTCAGGTTATGTCACTGAAGCTTTCTTT. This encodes CASSSHSGYVTEAFF. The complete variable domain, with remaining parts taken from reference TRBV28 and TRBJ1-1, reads DVKVTQSSRYLVKRTGEKVFLECVQDMDHENMFWYRQDPGLGLRLIYFSYDVKMKEKGDIPEGYSVSREKKERFSLILESASTNQTSMYLCASSSHSGYVTEAFFGQGTRLTVV.

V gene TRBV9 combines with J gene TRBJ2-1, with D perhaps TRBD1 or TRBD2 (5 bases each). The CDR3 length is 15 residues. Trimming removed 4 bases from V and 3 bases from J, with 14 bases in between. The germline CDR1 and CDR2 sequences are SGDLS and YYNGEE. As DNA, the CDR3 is TGTGCCAGCAGCCCTCGGGACCCACTCTACAATGAGCAGTTCTTC. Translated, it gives CASSPRDPLYNEQFF. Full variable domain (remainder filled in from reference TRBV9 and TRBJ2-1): DSGVTQTPKHLITATGQRVTLRCSPRSGDLSVYWYQQSLDQGLQFLIQYYNGEERAKGNILERFSAQQFPDLHSELNLSSLELGDSALYFCASSPRDPLYNEQFFGPGTRLTVL.

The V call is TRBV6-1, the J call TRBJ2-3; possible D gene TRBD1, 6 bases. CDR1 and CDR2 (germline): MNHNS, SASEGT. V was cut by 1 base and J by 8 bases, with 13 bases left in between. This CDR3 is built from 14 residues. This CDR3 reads CASSEGTVPRTQYF. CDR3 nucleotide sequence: TGTGCCAGCAGTGAAGGGACAGTCCCACGTACGCAGTATTTT.

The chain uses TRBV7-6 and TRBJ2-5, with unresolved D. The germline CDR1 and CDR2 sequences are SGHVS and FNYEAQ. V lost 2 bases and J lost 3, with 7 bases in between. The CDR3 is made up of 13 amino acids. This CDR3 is CASSLSREETQYF. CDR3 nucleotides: TGTGCCAGCAGCTTATCGCGAGAAGAGACCCAGTACTTC.

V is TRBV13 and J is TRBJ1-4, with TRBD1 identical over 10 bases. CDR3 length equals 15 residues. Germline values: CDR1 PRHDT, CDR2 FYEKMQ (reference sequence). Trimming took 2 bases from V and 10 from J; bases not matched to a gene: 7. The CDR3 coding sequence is TGTGCCAGCAGCTTACGCGGGACAGGGGTGGGAAAACTGTTTTTT. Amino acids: CASSLRGTGVGKLFF.

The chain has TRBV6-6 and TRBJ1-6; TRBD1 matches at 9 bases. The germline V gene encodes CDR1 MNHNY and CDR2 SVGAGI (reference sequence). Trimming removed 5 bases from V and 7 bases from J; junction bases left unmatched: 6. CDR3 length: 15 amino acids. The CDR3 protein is CASSAGTGRNSPLHF. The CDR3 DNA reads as TGTGCCAGCAGTGCCGGGACAGGGAGAAATTCACCCCTCCACTTT.

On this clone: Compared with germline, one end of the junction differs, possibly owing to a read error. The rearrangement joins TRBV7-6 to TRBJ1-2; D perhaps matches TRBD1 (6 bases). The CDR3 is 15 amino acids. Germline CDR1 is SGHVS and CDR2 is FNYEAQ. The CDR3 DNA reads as TGTGCCAGCAGCTTAGGTCCGGGGGCTAAATATGGCTACACCTTC. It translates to CASSLGPGAKYGYTF. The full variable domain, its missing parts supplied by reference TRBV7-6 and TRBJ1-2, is GAGVSQSPRYKVTKRGQDVALRCDPISGHVSLYWYRQALGQGPEFLTYFNYEAQQDKSGLPNDRFSAERPEGSISTLTIQRTEQRDSAMYRCASSLGPGAKYGYTFGSGTRLTVV.

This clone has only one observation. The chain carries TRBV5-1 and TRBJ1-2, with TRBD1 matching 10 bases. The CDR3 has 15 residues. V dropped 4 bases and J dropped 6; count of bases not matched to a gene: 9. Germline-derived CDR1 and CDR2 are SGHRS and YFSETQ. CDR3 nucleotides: TGCGCCAGCAGCCACACACCGGGACAGGGGAATGGCTACACCTTC. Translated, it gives CASSHTPGQGNGYTF.

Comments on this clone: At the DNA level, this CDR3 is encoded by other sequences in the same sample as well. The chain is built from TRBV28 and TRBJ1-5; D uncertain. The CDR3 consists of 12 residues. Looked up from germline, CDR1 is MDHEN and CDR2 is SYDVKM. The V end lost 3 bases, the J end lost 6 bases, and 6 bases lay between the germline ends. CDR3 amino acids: CASSFGSQPQHF. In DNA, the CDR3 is TGTGCCAGCAGTTTTGGTTCTCAGCCCCAGCATTTT. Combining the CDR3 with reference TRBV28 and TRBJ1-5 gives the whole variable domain DVKVTQSSRYLVKRTGEKVFLECVQDMDHENMFWYRQDPGLGLRLIYFSYDVKMKEKGDIPEGYSVSREKKERFSLILESASTNQTSMYLCASSFGSQPQHFGDGTRLSIL.

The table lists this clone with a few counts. The CDR3 is CASSLRTAGANVLTF. The CDR3 DNA is TGCGCCAGCAGCTTGAGGACAGCTGGGGCCAACGTCCTGACTTTC. This chain uses TRBV5-1 with TRBJ2-6, with D possibly matching TRBD1 (6 bases). The V and J ends lost 1 base and 2 bases respectively, with 7 bases between them. This CDR3 has 15 residues. CDR1 is SGHRS and CDR2 is YFSETQ in the germline V gene.

CDR3 loop: CASSPRAGQGPNQPQHF. The CDR3 DNA follows: TGTGCCAGCTCACCAAGGGCCGGACAGGGCCCCAATCAGCCCCAGCATTTT. This chain uses TRBV18 with TRBJ1-5, with 8 bases fitting TRBD1. With V trimmed by 2 bases and J by 3 bases, 9 bases remained unmatched. Germline-derived CDR1 and CDR2 are KGHSH and LQKENI. This CDR3 is 17 amino acids long. Full variable domain (outside the CDR3, taken from reference TRBV18 and TRBJ1-5): NAGVMQNPRHLVRRRGQEARLRCSPMKGHSHVYWYRQLPEEGLKFMVYLQKENIIDESGMPKERFSAEFPKEGPSILRIQQVVRGDSAAYFCASSPRAGQGPNQPQHFGDGTRLSIL.